The 17 T cell receptor beta chains given below trace back to one sample, sequenced in a study of neurological immune-mediated disorders. The time point is: longitudinal time-point 2. TCRdb reprocessed the 5' RACE reads via MiXCR and lists one record per CDR3 protein. Counted here are some 60,000 distinct CDR3 sequences, less than 10% occurring once; the ten biggest clones make up 9.5% to 15%. Sequenced: PBMCs. These receptors were taken from a man between 25 and 39 years old in good health.

The table lists this clonotype with many counts. This chain joins TRBV4-2 and TRBJ2-1; 10 bases map to TRBD2. Losses at the gene ends were 1 base for V and 0 bases for J; bases not matched to a gene: 12. The CDR3 sequence is 20 residues long. Germline V gene lookup returns CDR1 LGHNA and CDR2 YNFKEQ. The DNA for the CDR3 is TGTGCCAGCAGCCAAGGTAGGGGACTAGCGTCCGCCACCTCCTACAATGAGCAGTTCTTC. This sequence encodes CASSQGRGLASATSYNEQFF.

Judged by abundance, this clonotype is medium-sized. The rearrangement links TRBV7-2 to TRBJ2-7, with 10 bases fitting TRBD1. The CDR3 is 13 residues long. V trimming: 4 bases; J trimming: 6 bases; junction bases outside the gene matches: 3. CDR1 and CDR2 (germline): SGHTA, FQGNSA. The CDR3 spells CASSYGQGGEQYF. The DNA for the CDR3 is TGTGCCAGCAGCTACGGACAGGGGGGCGAGCAGTACTTC.

This clonotype was observed many times. The chain employs TRBV6-2 or TRBV6-3 and TRBJ2-7, with D maybe TRBD2 (6 bases). V lost 0 bases to trimming and J lost 3 bases, with 30 bases between them. Per the germline V gene, CDR1 is MNHEY and CDR2 is SVGEGT. CDR3 length: 21 residues. CDR3 sequence: CASSYSIGGGAFRDSIYEQYF. Written as DNA, the CDR3 is TGTGCCAGCAGTTACTCGATTGGAGGCGGAGCTTTCAGGGACTCCATCTACGAGCAGTACTTC.

This clonotype was found many times. The chain couples TRBV28 to TRBJ2-7; D perhaps matches TRBD1 (6 bases). CDR1 and CDR2 from the germline V gene are MDHEN and SYDVKM. Trimming pared 5 bases from V and 2 bases from J, leaving 16 bases between. CDR3 length: 15 amino acids. CDR3: CASSPRRGGTYEQYF. The CDR3 DNA is TGTGCCAGCAGTCCTCGTCGTGGGGGCACCTACGAGCAGTACTTC.

J is TRBJ2-2 and V is TRBV28; TRBD1 agrees at 10 bases. Per germline, CDR1 MDHEN and CDR2 SYDVKM. After removal of 5 bases from V and 4 bases from J, the junction contained 7 bases not matched to a gene. The CDR3 loop spans 16 amino acids. The CDR3 coding sequence is TGTGCCAGCAGTACCGGGACAGGGGTGGGCACCGGGGAGCTGTTTTTT. The encoded protein is CASSTGTGVGTGELFF.

This clonotype was recorded at least ten times. The CDR3 reads CASSFYTVVGNQPQHF. Here the CDR3 DNA reads TGTGCCAGCAGTTTCTATACGGTAGTGGGCAATCAGCCCCAGCATTTT. This chain links TRBV7-2 with TRBJ1-5; D gene uncertain. The CDR3 length is 16 residues. With 6 bases removed from V and 2 bases from J, the gap between germline ends came to 17 bases. Germline-derived CDR1 and CDR2 are SGHTA and FQGNSA.

This clonotype has a count of ten or more. The chain uses TRBV12-3 or TRBV12-4 and TRBJ2-7, with D perhaps assigned TRBD1 or TRBD2 (5 bases each). This CDR3 region has 16 residues. Trimming shortened V by 6 bases and J by 0 bases, and 18 bases separated the two germline ends. The CDR3 DNA reads TGTGCCAGCAGCCAAGCCCGGGACCGAAGCTCCTACGAGCAGTACTTC. Translated: CASSQARDRSSYEQYF.

This clonotype was recorded at least ten times. This chain joins TRBV15 and TRBJ2-5; a weak D match, TRBD2 (6 bases). Germline loops: CDR1 LNHNV, CDR2 YYDKDF (reference sequence). CDR3 length equals 14 residues. The ends were cut back, 6 bases at V and 1 base at J, with 12 bases in the middle. CDR3 region: CATSAGLAQETQYF. CDR3 bases: TGTGCCACCAGTGCGGGACTCGCCCAAGAGACCCAGTACTTC.

This clonotype was found a few times. This chain links TRBV12-3 or TRBV12-4 with TRBJ2-1; 8 nucleotides match TRBD1. The CDR3 length is 14 residues. V dropped 5 bases and J dropped 9; count of bases not matched to a gene: 9. CDR3 in amino acids: CASSHTDRAGEQFF. CDR3 DNA sequence: TGTGCCAGCAGTCACACGGACAGGGCGGGTGAGCAGTTCTTC.

At least ten counts were recorded for this clonotype. The chain joins TRBV20-1 to TRBJ2-2; TRBD2 matches at 10 bases. This CDR3 is 14 amino acids long. Germline V gene lookup returns CDR1 DFQATT and CDR2 SNEGSKA (reference sequence). V trimming: 3 bases; J trimming: 6 bases; junction bases outside the gene matches: 4. CDR3 sequence reads: CSARGLALAGELFF. The CDR3 nucleotides read TGCAGTGCTAGGGGACTAGCGTTAGCCGGGGAGCTGTTTTTT.

CDR3 sequence reads: CASYSGRAYGNEQFF. CDR3 DNA sequence: TGTGCCAGTTATAGCGGGAGGGCCTATGGCAATGAGCAGTTCTTC. The J gene is TRBJ2-1, the V gene TRBV25-1; the match to TRBD2 covers 11 bases. The germline CDR1 and CDR2 sequences are MGHDK and SYGVNS. Trimming cost V 9 bases and J 6 bases; bases outside gene matches: 10. The CDR3 has 15 residues. Filled out from reference TRBV25-1 and TRBJ2-1, the complete variable domain reads EADIYQTPRYLVIGTGKKITLECSQTMGHDKMYWYQQDPGMELHLIHYSYGVNSTEKGDLSSESTVSRIRTEHFPLTLESARPSHTSQYLCASYSGRAYGNEQFFGPGTRLTVL.

This clonotype has a count of ten or more. The chain carries TRBV3-1 and TRBJ2-1; TRBD2 might be the D (6 bases). The CDR3 extends over 15 amino acids. Trimming took 4 bases from V and 8 from J, leaving 18 bases between them. Looked up from germline, CDR1 is LGHDT and CDR2 is YNNKEL (reference sequence). CDR3 nucleotides: TGTGCCAGCAGCCGTTATAGCGGAGCTGGGGATGAGCAGTTCTTC. Its translation: CASSRYSGAGDEQFF.

This clonotype was counted many times. This chain links TRBV7-2 with TRBJ2-3; D may be TRBD2 (5 bases). Per germline, CDR1 SGHTA and CDR2 FQGNSA. The V and J ends lost 4 bases and 0 bases respectively, with 23 bases between them. The CDR3 is made up of 19 amino acids. CDR3 region: CASSWLGGLAIGSTDTQYF. Written as DNA, the CDR3 is TGTGCCAGCAGCTGGTTAGGAGGTCTAGCCATTGGGAGCACAGATACGCAGTATTTT. The full variable domain, completed using reference TRBV7-2 and TRBJ2-3, is GAGVSQSPSNKVTEKGKDVELRCDPISGHTALYWYRQSLGQGLEFLIYFQGNSAPDKSGLPSDRFSAERTGGSVSTLTIQRTQQEDSAVYLCASSWLGGLAIGSTDTQYFGPGTRLTVL.

This clonotype has at least ten counts. This sequence joins TRBV20-1 and TRBJ2-7, with D possibly matching TRBD2 (6 bases). This CDR3 comprises 12 residues. V was clipped by 5 bases and J by 2 bases, with 10 bases between them. CDR1 is DFQATT, CDR2 SNEGSKA, per germline (reference sequence). The chain's CDR3 is CSARRGPYEQYF. The CDR3 bases are TGCAGTGCTCGGCGGGGACCCTACGAGCAGTACTTC.

This clonotype has at least ten counts. The rearrangement links TRBV20-1 to TRBJ1-6; 8 bases fit TRBD1. Germline loops: CDR1 DFQATT, CDR2 SNEGSKA (reference sequence). Trimming cost V 1 base and J 8 bases; bases outside gene matches: 4. The CDR3 extends over 14 amino acids. The CDR3 sequence is CSARAGGRDSPLHF. CDR3 sequence (DNA): TGCAGTGCTAGAGCAGGGGGCCGTGATTCACCCCTCCACTTT.

The chain joins TRBV28 to TRBJ2-7; D unclear. The CDR3 totals 11 residues. Trimming stripped 5 bases from V and 2 bases from J, with 4 bases between. CDR1 is MDHEN and CDR2 is SYDVKM in the germline V gene. The CDR3 region is CASSAAYEQYF. CDR3 in DNA: TGTGCCAGCAGTGCGGCCTACGAGCAGTACTTC.

This clonotype showed up many times. This sequence joins TRBV18 and TRBJ2-3; D might be TRBD2 (6 bases). Germline V CDR1 and CDR2: KGHSH, LQKENI. The CDR3 is 15 residues long. V was shortened by 6 bases and J by 2 bases, with 15 bases between the two germline ends. This chain's CDR3 is CASSPGLTTTDTQYF. DNA for the CDR3: TGTGCCAGCTCCCCCGGACTAACCACCACAGATACGCAGTATTTT.